One sample yielded the 5 T cell receptor beta chains listed below, sequenced in a study of cytomegalovirus exposure and HLA in healthy donors. PCR involved 60 Vbeta and 13 Jbeta primers. Assay used: immunoSEQ multiplex PCR; TCRdb lists only in-frame clones, some missing. The sample consists of approximately 150,000 clones, approximately 73% of them appearing once. The sequenced material came from PBMCs. The receptor set was obtained from a man between 45 and 60 years old in good health and CMV-seronegative.

This chain connects TRBV19 to TRBJ2-7; TRBD1 matches at 9 bases. The trim removed 3 bases at V and 2 bases at J, leaving 2 bases unmatched. Germline values: CDR1 LNHDA, CDR2 SQIVND (reference sequence). This CDR3 is 14 amino acids long. The CDR3 nucleotides are TGTGCCAGTAGTATCGGGACAGGGCCCTACGAGCAGTACTTC. It translates to CASSIGTGPYEQYF.

This clone has a handful of counts. V and J are TRBV4-1 and TRBJ2-1; 8 bases are a match to TRBD1. This CDR3 comprises 16 residues. V lost 0 bases to trimming and J lost 5 bases; unmatched junction nucleotides: 6. CDR1 is MGHRA and CDR2 is YSYEKL in the germline V gene. The CDR3 is CASSQDQQGGNNEQFF. DNA for the CDR3: TGCGCCAGCAGCCAAGATCAACAGGGGGGAAACAATGAGCAGTTCTTC.

The J gene is TRBJ2-5, the V gene TRBV6-5; no clear D. Germline V gives CDR1 MNHEY, CDR2 SVGAGI. V was pared by 3 bases and J by 2 bases, with 13 bases between. This CDR3 has 15 residues. CDR3 nucleotides: TGTGCCAGCAGTTATTTCGGAGAAACACAAGAGACCCAGTACTTC. This sequence encodes CASSYFGETQETQYF.

V and J are TRBV6-5 and TRBJ1-5, with D perhaps matching TRBD1 (5 bases). CDR1 MNHEY and CDR2 SVGAGI come from the germline V gene. This CDR3 comprises 11 residues. The V and J ends lost 9 bases and 7 bases respectively, with 10 bases between them. Here the CDR3 reads CASNRGQPQHF. CDR3 DNA: TGTGCCAGTAATAGGGGCCAGCCCCAGCATTTT.

This clone occurred once. The rearrangement uses TRBV7-2 and TRBJ1-1; 12 bases match TRBD1. The CDR3 is 14 amino acids. Germline CDR1 SGHTA, CDR2 FQGNSA. J was trimmed by 8 bases and V by 4 bases; bases with no gene match: 5. The CDR3, as DNA: TGTGCCAGCAGCTCAACCGGGACAGGGGGCGAAGCTTTCTTT. Its protein is CASSSTGTGGEAFF.